The present T cell receptor beta chain was sequenced within a study of shared clonotypes between healthy human individuals. Study outcomes and limitations: Depth was large, yet rarefaction showed that sorted-subset sequencing was incomplete.

A note on this clone: Its target is not known. This CDR3 is also generated by other DNA sequences in the sample.

Into CD45RA+ naive and CD45RA-negative memory subsets, the CD4+ cells were split. Germline trimming cut 8 bases from V and 2 bases from J; bases unmatched to any gene: 6. This CDR3 spans 15 amino acids. CDR1 and CDR2 (germline): MNHEY, SVGAGI. Some clones are missing from TCRdb's copy, which holds only in-frame ones; the method was immunoSEQ multiplex PCR. Of 1.5 million to 1.9 million clones listed, 98% are singletons. The rearrangement joins TRBV6-5 to TRBJ2-1; 10 positions agree with TRBD2. The sample consisted of naive CD4+ T cells sorted from blood. The subset is: CD45RA+ positively selected. The receptor's source is a man aged 30 to 39 in good health. CDR3 amino acids: CASSPLAGAYNEQFF. In nucleotides, the CDR3 is TGTGCCAGCTCCCCCCTAGCGGGAGCCTACAATGAGCAGTTCTTC.